Sequencing of this T cell receptor (beta chain) was carried out in a study of early T cells in non-severe SARS-CoV-2 infection. Background on the study: Bulk RNA isolated from unsorted whole blood underwent sequencing; chains were not paired.

Individual cDNA molecules each received unique molecular identifiers attached to them. TCRdb redid the calling of the 5' RACE reads with MiXCR, one entry per CDR3 protein. Seen here are fewer than 85,000 distinct CDR3 sequences, approximately 12% observed once, and the top ten hold around 4.5%. The CDR3 consists of 12 residues. V lost 2 bases, J lost 3 bases, and 2 bases lay in between. In germline, CDR1 is LGHDT, CDR2 YNNKEL (reference sequence). This clonotype has only a few counts. Antigen: not known. Study-wide findings and caveats: Anti-spike CD8 responses were favored in VDJdb matching, and private and CD4 specificities were missed.

Sequenced material: whole blood. This TCR was recovered from an adult who was a healthcare worker with PCR-confirmed SARS-CoV-2 infection or an uninfected control (not recorded which). The chain carries TRBV3-1 and TRBJ1-3; D is ambiguous. The CDR3 DNA follows: TGTGCCAGCAGCCAAAATGGAAACACCATATATTTT. Translation: CASSQNGNTIYF.